These T cell receptor beta chains were read from a single sample in a study of cytomegalovirus exposure and HLA in healthy donors. Measured with immunoSEQ multiplex PCR; TCRdb has only the in-frame clones, and not every one. The data contain 100,000 to 150,000 clones, approximately 80% of them singletons. The material sequenced was PBMCs. These TCRs come from a man between 45 and 60 years old in good health and CMV-seronegative. Both conserved end residues are part of each CDR3. Fields, in order: J gene, D gene, clone size, V gene, CDR3 DNA, CDR3 protein. A D gene is named only where the DNA matches it firmly. Size values are once, few and many counts, or a class for expanded clones, and some rows have none.

>TRBJ1-5|-|-|TRBV2
TGTGCCAGCAGTGAGTCCTCTCTAGGCAATCAGCCCCAGCATTTT
CASSESSLGNQPQHF
>TRBJ2-3|-|-|TRBV6-1
TGTGCCAGCAGTGTGCAGGGGTATACGCAGTATTTT
CASSVQGYTQYF
>TRBJ1-6|-|-|TRBV5-1
TGCGCCAGCAGCTACGACCAGGGATCACCCCTCCACTTT
CASSYDQGSPLHF
>TRBJ1-2|TRBD1|-|TRBV6-1
TGTGCCAGCAGGCTGACAGGGGAGGCGACCTATGGCTACACCTTC
CASRLTGEATYGYTF
>TRBJ1-1|-|-|TRBV4-3
TGCGCCAGCAGCCAAGATTCGGGGTTGAACACTGAAGCTTTCTTT
CASSQDSGLNTEAFF
>TRBJ2-5|-|-|TRBV27
TGTGCCAGCAGTTTGGGGGGAACCGGAGAGACCCAGTACTTC
CASSLGGTGETQYF
>TRBJ2-1|-|-|TRBV4-1
TGCGCCAGCAGCCAAGATCCGGTGAGGGAGCAGTTCTTC
CASSQDPVREQFF
>TRBJ1-2|-|-|TRBV4-3
TGCGCCAGCAGCCACCCAGGGCCCAACTATGGCTACACCTTC
CASSHPGPNYGYTF
>TRBJ2-1|TRBD1|-|TRBV6-5
TGTGCCAGCAGCTTGACTCCGGGACAGTTCTATGAGCAGTTCTTC
CASSLTPGQFYEQFF
>TRBJ2-2|TRBD1|once|TRBV5-4
TGTGCCAGCACCCGACAGGGTGCCACCGGGGAGCTGTTTTTT
CASTRQGATGELFF
>TRBJ1-3|-|once|TRBV5-5
TGTGCCAGCAGCTTGGCCGGACAGCCAGACTCTGGAAACACCATATATTTT
CASSLAGQPDSGNTIYF
>TRBJ1-1|-|-|TRBV9
TGTGCCAGCAGCGCCGGGTATATCACTGAAGCTTTCTTT
CASSAGYITEAFF
>TRBJ1-5|-|-|TRBV7-7
TGTGCCTACCTGACTGCCAGAGATCAGCCCCAGCATTTT
CAYLTARDQPQHF
>TRBJ2-1|TRBD1|-|TRBV7-3
TGTGCCAGCAGCCTGTGGACAGGCGAGCAGTTCTTC
CASSLWTGEQFF
>TRBJ2-3|TRBD2|-|TRBV6-5
TGTGCCAGCAGCCGACTAGCTGGCACAGATACGCAGTATTTT
CASSRLAGTDTQYF
>TRBJ1-1|-|-|TRBV6-1
TGTGCCAGCAGTCTAATCCGGGCTGAAGCTTTCTTT
CASSLIRAEAFF
>TRBJ2-2|TRBD2|-|TRBV7-3
TGTGCCAGCAGCTTAAACCCCCCGGGGGGGAACACCGGGGAGCTGTTTTTT
CASSLNPPGGNTGELFF
>TRBJ1-1|-|-|TRBV18
TGTGCCAGCTCACTGCAGGGAGGTATGATGAACACTGAAGCTTTCTTT
CASSLQGGMMNTEAFF
>TRBJ1-1|TRBD1|-|TRBV7-9
TGTGCCAGCAGCTTACCAGGGGGGAACACTGAAGCTTTCTTT
CASSLPGGNTEAFF
>TRBJ2-3|TRBD1|few|TRBV2
TGTGCCATTCAACCGGGACAGGGGGAAAGGGGTACAGATACGCAGTATTTT
CAIQPGQGERGTDTQYF
>TRBJ1-4|-|-|TRBV5-1
TGCGCCAGCAGCTTGGAGGCGGAGGGTCTTGGGAAACTGTTTTTT
CASSLEAEGLGKLFF
>TRBJ1-3|-|-|TRBV11-2
TGTGCCAGCAGCGTCTCCAGAGGAAACACCATATATTTT
CASSVSRGNTIYF
>TRBJ2-7|-|-|TRBV28
TGTGCCAGCAGTTTCCTGGGGCAGAAATACGAGCAGTACTTC
CASSFLGQKYEQYF
>TRBJ2-5|-|-|TRBV2
TGTGCCAGCAGCCCGAGGGTAGGAATGGGGGAGACCCAGTACTTC
CASSPRVGMGETQYF
>TRBJ1-1|-|-|TRBV5-1
TGCGCCAGCACCCATGGGGCGAGGAACACTGAAGCTTTCTTT
CASTHGARNTEAFF
>TRBJ1-6|-|-|TRBV10-3
TGTGCCATCAGTGAGTCGACTCGGGCAGGGGAGGGTTCACCCCTCCACTTT
CAISESTRAGEGSPLHF
>TRBJ2-5|-|few|TRBV7-2
TGTGCCAGCAGCTTAGCCGCCAACTCGGAGACCCAGTACTTC
CASSLAANSETQYF
>TRBJ1-1|-|once|TRBV19
TGTGCCAGTAACATTGTCGGGGGGGGCACTGAAGCTTTCTTT
CASNIVGGGTEAFF
>TRBJ1-2|TRBD1|-|TRBV10-3
TGTGCCATCAGAACGGACAGGGAATTTGGTGTTGGCTATGGCTACACCTTC
CAIRTDREFGVGYGYTF
>TRBJ2-5|TRBD2|-|TRBV29-1
TGCAGCGTTTCCGGGGGGGCCCGGGAGACCCAGTACTTC
CSVSGGARETQYF
>TRBJ2-2|TRBD2|-|TRBV7-9
TGTGCCAGCAGCTTGCGACTAGCGGGGAACACCGGGGAGCTGTTTTTT
CASSLRLAGNTGELFF
>TRBJ2-1|-|-|TRBV18
TGTGCCAGCTCACCAATCCCCGGGAATGGCAATGAGCAGTTCTTC
CASSPIPGNGNEQFF
>TRBJ2-1|TRBD2|-|TRBV4-1
TGCGCCAGCAGCCAAGAGTGGGGGGACTACTCCTACAATGAGCAGTTCTTC
CASSQEWGDYSYNEQFF
>TRBJ1-1|-|-|TRBV29-1
TGCAGCGTTGTGAAGAGGGAGACATTGAACACTGAAGCTTTCTTT
CSVVKRETLNTEAFF
>TRBJ2-3|TRBD2|-|TRBV14
TGTGCCAGCAGCCAAGCCGGTAGCGGGGGGGCCGTAGATACGCAGTATTTT
CASSQAGSGGAVDTQYF
>TRBJ1-4|-|-|TRBV30
TGTGTTAAGGCAGGAACGGAAAAACTGTTTTTT
CVKAGTEKLFF
>TRBJ1-6|TRBD1|-|TRBV6-5
TGTGCCAGCACTCGAGACAGGGGCAATTCACCCCTCCACTTT
CASTRDRGNSPLHF
>TRBJ1-4|TRBD1|-|TRBV7-2
TGTGCCAGCAGCTTACGGACAGGGGCCCGGAATGAAAAACTGTTTTTT
CASSLRTGARNEKLFF
>TRBJ1-1|-|once|TRBV6-6
TGTGCCAGCAGTGGGGAGGCCACTGAAGCTTTCTTT
CASSGEATEAFF
>TRBJ1-1|-|once|TRBV7-8
TGTGCCAGCATCGGGGGACGCGGGCCGGACACTGAAGCTTTCTTT
CASIGGRGPDTEAFF
>TRBJ2-3|-|-|TRBV6-1
TGTGCCAGCGCGCTCACAGATACGCAGTATTTT
CASALTDTQYF
>TRBJ1-1|TRBD1|once|TRBV19
TGTGCCAGTAGTATAGGACAGGGGGGAACTGAAGCTTTCTTT
CASSIGQGGTEAFF
>TRBJ1-4|-|once|TRBV7-9
TGTTCCAGCAGCTTAGGGTTCCTGACTAACTCTAATGAAAAACTGTTTTTT
CSSSLGFLTNSNEKLFF
>TRBJ1-1|-|few|TRBV19
TGTGCCAGTAAATACGACAGTGAAGCTTTCTTT
CASKYDSEAFF
>TRBJ1-4|TRBD1|few|TRBV6-1
TGTGCCAGCAGGACTGGACAGGATGAAAAACTGTTTTTT
CASRTGQDEKLFF
>TRBJ2-5|-|-|TRBV21-1
TGTGCCAGCACCCCGGACAGCCTCCAAGAGACCCAGTACTTC
CASTPDSLQETQYF
>TRBJ1-1|-|once|TRBV6-6
TGTGCCAGCAGTAGCCGGGGGAATTACATGAACACTGAAGCTTTCTTT
CASSSRGNYMNTEAFF
>TRBJ1-3|-|-|TRBV9
TGTGCCAGCAGCGTAGAAACGGGATTGGTGGACACCATATATTTT
CASSVETGLVDTIYF
>TRBJ2-7|-|-|TRBV9
TGTGCCAGCAGCGTAGGAACTGACGGGGAGCAGTACTTC
CASSVGTDGEQYF
>TRBJ2-1|-|-|TRBV7-8
TGTGCCAGCAGTCTCTCGGATCCCCCCGGGAGGCAGTTCTTC
CASSLSDPPGRQFF